This T cell receptor (beta chain) was found in a study of T cells in Graves' hyperthyroidism and ophthalmopathy. This clonotype was recorded many times. Amplified TCR beta CDR3 regions came from RNA transcripts. TCR CDR3 regions were first amplified by RT-PCR with HTBI primers. TCRdb independently ran MiXCR on the multiplex PCR reads; one entry per CDR3 protein. Of about 180,000 distinct CDR3 sequences listed, over 15% are singletons. The TCR comes from a woman in her forties or fifties with Graves' hyperthyroidism. The sequenced sample consisted of blood.

CDR3 sequence (DNA): TGTGCCAGCAGCCCGGGCCTTGGGGGCTACACCTTC. This gives the protein CASSPGLGGYTF. The gene calls are TRBV3-1 and TRBJ1-2; D uncertain. V dropped 4 bases and J dropped 8 bases, with 11 bases sitting between them. Per the germline V gene, CDR1 is LGHDT and CDR2 is YNNKEL (reference sequence). The CDR3 has 12 amino acids.